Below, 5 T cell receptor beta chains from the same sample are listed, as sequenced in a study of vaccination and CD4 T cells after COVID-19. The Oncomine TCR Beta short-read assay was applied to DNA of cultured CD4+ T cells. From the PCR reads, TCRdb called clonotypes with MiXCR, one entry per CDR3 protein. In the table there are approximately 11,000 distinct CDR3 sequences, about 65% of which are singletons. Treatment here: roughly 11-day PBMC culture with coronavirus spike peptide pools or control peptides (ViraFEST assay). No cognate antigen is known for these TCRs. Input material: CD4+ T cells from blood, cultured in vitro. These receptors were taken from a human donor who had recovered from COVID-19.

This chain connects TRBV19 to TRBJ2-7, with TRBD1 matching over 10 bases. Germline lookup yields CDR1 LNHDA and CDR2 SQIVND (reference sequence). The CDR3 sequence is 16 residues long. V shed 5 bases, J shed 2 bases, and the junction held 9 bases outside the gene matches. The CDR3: CASSARTGGWAYEQYF. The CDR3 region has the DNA TGTGCCAGTAGTGCCCGGACAGGGGGTTGGGCCTACGAGCAGTACTTC.

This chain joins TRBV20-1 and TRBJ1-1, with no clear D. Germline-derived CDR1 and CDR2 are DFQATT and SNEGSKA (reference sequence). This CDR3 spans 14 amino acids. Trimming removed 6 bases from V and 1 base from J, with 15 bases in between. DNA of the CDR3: TGCAGTGCCCCGCCCTCGGGGAGGAACACTGAAGCTTTCTTT. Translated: CSAPPSGRNTEAFF.

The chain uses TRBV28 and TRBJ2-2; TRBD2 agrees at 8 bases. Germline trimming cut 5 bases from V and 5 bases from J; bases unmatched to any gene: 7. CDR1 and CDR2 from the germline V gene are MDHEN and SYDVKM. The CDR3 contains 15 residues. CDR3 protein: CASSRGLALTGELFF. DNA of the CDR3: TGTGCCAGCAGTCGAGGACTAGCTTTAACCGGGGAGCTGTTTTTT.

CDR3 DNA sequence: TGTGCCAGCTCCCTATACAGGGGAAATCAGCCCCAGCATTTT. Translation: CASSLYRGNQPQHF. The gene calls are TRBV18 and TRBJ1-5; 7 nucleotides agree with TRBD1. The germline V gene has CDR1 KGHSH and CDR2 LQKENI. The junction had 6 bases not matched to a gene; V was cut back by 6 bases and J by 4 bases. CDR3 length: 14 residues.

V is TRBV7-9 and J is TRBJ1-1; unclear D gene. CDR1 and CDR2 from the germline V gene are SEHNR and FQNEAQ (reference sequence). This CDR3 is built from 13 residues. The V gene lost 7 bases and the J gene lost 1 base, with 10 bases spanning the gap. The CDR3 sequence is CASTRATNTEAFF. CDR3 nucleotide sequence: TGTGCCAGCACCCGGGCCACGAACACTGAAGCTTTCTTT.